This T cell receptor beta chain was captured in a study of shared clonotypes between healthy human individuals. General study points: Sampling involved blood alone; tissue repertoires likely differ.

A CD45RA+ naive subset and a CD45RA-negative memory subset were split from CD4+ cells. Genomic DNA from each subset was divided evenly over several immunoSEQ plates. Sequenced by immunoSEQ multiplex PCR; TCRdb stores in-frame clones only, minus some. This table holds about 990,000 clones, 75% to 85% found once. Trimming shortened V by 5 bases and J by 3 bases, and 15 bases separated the two germline ends. Germline V gene sequence: CDR1 SGHAT, CDR2 FQNNGV. This CDR3 contains 15 residues. In regard to this clone: Its antigen is still unknown.

The sample comprised memory CD4+ T cells from PBMCs. Specified subset: CD45RA-negative fraction. The sequence derives from a young man in good health. Some clones in this sample may be carry-over from other donors' samples. The chain combines TRBV11-2 with TRBJ2-3, with D unclear. This CDR3 is CASSTRSGETDTQYF. The CDR3 DNA follows: TGTGCCAGCAGCACCCGCAGTGGGGAAACAGATACGCAGTATTTT.